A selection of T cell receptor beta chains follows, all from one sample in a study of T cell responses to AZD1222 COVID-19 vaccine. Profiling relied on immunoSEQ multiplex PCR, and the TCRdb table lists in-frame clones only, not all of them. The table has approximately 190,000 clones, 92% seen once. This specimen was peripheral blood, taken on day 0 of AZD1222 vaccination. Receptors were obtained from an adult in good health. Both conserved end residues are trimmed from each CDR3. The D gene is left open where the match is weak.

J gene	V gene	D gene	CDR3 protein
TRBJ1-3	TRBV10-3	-	ATARLSGNTIY
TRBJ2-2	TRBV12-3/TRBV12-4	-	ASSRKTGELF
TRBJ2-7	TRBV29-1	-	SATGTNYEQY
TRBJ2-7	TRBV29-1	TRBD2	SVPLGGGASEQY
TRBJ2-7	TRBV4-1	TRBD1	ASSQGDRGSYEQY
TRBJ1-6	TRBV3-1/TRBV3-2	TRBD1	ASSQVFRGPYSPLH
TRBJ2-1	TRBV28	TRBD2	ASSLSGGVNEQF
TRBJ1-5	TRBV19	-	AGGRDSNQPQH
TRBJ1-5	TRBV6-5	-	ASSLGRESNQPQH
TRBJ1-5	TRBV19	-	ASTPAGSGKPQH
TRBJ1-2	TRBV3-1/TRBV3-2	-	ASSQLIYGYT
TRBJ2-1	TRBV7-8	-	ASSFNQGGYNEQF
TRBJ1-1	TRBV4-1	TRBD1	ASSQEFGQGARTEAF
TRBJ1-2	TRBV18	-	ASSPPGTAGRASYGYT
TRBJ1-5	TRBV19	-	ASSIRGHSNQPQH
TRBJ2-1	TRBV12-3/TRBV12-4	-	ASSPRDEQF
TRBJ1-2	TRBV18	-	ASSPQGMRNYGYT
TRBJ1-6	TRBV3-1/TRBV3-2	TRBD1	ASSVTGGSNSPLH
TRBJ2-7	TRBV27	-	ASSLSERFEQY
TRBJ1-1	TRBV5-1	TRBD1	ASSHVFGGTGSYTEAF
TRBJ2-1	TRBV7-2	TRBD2	ASLSGTSDYNEQF
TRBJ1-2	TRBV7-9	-	ASSSGPGIEGYT
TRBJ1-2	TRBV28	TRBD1	ASSPDRARPGYT
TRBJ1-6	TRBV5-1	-	ASSLGGTENSPLH
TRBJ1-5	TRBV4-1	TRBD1	ASSQDGGQGDQPQH
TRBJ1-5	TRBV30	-	AWSVRESQPQH
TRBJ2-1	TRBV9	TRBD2	ASSVAGRGDHNEQF